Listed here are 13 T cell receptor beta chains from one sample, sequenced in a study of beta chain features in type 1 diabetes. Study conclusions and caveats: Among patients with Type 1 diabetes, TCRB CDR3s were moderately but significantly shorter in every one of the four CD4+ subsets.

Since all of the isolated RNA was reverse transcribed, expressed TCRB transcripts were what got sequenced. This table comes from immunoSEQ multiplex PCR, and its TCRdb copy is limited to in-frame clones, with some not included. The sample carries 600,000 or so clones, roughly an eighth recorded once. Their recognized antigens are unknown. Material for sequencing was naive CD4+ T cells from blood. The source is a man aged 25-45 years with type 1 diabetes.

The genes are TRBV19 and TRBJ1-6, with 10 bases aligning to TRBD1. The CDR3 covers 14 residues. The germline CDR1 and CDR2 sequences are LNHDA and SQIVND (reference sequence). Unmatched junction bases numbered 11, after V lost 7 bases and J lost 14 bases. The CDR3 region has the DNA TGTGCCAGTAAACCGGGACAGGGGAGGGCGTCCCTCCACTTT. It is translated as CASKPGQGRASLHF.

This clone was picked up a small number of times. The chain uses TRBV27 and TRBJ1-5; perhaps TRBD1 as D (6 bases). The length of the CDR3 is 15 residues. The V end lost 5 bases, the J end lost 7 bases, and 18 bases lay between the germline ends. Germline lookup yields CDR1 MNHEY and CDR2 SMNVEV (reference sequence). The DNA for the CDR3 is TGTGCCAGCAGTCTAATACAGGGCTCAGGACAGCCCCAGCATTTT. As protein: CASSLIQGSGQPQHF.

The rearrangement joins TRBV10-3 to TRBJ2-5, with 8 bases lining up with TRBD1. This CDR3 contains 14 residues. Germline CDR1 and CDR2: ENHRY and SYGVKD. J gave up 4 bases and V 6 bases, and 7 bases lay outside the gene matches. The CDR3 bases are TGTGCCATCAGCTTGACAGGGGCGGGAGAGACCCAGTACTTC. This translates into CAISLTGAGETQYF.

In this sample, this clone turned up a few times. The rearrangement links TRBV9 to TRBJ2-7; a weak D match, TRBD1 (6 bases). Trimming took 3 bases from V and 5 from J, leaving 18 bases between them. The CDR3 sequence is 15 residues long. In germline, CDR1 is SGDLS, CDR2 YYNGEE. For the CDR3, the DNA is TGTGCCAGCAGCGGACCATTACAGGGTTTAGACGAGCAGTACTTC. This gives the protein CASSGPLQGLDEQYF.

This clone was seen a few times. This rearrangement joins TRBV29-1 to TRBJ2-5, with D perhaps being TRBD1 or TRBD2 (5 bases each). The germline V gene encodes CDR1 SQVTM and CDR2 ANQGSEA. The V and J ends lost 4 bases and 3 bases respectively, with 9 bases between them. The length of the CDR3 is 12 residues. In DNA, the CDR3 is TGCAGCGTTGTGAGGGGTGAAGAGACCCAGTACTTC. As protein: CSVVRGEETQYF.

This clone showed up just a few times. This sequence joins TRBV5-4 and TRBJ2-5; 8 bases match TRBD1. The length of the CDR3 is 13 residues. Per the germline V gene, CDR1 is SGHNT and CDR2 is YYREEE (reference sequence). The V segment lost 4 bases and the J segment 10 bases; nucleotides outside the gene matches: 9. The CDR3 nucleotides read TGTGCCAGCAGCGGGGGACAGGAGAGAATCCAGTACTTC. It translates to CASSGGQERIQYF.

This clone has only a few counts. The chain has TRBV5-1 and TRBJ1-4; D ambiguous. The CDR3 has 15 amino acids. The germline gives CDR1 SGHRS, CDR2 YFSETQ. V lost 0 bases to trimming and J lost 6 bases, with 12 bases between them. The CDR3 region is CASSLGTLGDEKLFF. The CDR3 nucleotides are TGCGCCAGCAGCTTGGGGACCCTTGGGGATGAAAAACTGTTTTTT.

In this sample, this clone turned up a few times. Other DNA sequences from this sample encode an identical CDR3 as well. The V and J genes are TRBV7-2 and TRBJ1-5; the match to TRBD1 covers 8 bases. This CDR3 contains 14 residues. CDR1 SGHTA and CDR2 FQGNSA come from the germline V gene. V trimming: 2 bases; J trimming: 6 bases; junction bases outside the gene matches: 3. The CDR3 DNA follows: TGTGCCAGCAGCTTATCAGGGGGCGGTCAGCCCCAGCATTTT. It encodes CASSLSGGGQPQHF. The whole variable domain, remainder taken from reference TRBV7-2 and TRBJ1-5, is GAGVSQSPSNKVTEKGKDVELRCDPISGHTALYWYRQSLGQGLEFLIYFQGNSAPDKSGLPSDRFSAERTGGSVSTLTIQRTQQEDSAVYLCASSLSGGGQPQHFGDGTRLSIL.

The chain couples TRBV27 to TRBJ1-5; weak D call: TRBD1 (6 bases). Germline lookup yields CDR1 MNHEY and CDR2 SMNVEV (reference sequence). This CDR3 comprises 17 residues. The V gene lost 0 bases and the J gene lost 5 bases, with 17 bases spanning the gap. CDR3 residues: CASSLSRGGASYQPQHF. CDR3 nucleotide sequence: TGTGCCAGCAGTTTATCGCGGGGGGGCGCTTCTTATCAGCCCCAGCATTTT.

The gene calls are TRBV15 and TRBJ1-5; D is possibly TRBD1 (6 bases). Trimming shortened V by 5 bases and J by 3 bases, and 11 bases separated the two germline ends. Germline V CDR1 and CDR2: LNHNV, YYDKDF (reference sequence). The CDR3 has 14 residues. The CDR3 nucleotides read TGTGCCACCAGCTCCTACAGGGACAATCAGCCCCAGCATTTT. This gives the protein CATSSYRDNQPQHF.

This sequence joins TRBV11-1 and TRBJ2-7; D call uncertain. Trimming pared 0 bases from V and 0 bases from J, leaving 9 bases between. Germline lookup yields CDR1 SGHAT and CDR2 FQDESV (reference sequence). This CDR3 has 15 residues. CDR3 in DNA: TGTGCCAGCAGCTTAGCCCAGACCCTCTCCTACGAGCAGTACTTC. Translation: CASSLAQTLSYEQYF.

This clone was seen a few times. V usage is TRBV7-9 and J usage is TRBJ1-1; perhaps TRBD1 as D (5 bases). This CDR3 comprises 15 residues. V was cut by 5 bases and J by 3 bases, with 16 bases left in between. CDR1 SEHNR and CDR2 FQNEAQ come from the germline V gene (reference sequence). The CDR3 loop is CASSPPGSWDTEAFF. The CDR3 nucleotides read TGTGCCAGCAGCCCCCCAGGGTCTTGGGACACTGAAGCTTTCTTT.

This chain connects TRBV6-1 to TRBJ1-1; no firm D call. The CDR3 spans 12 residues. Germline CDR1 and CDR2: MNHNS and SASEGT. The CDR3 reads CALSGEGSEAFF. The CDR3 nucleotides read TGTGCTTTATCAGGAGAAGGGAGTGAAGCTTTCTTT.